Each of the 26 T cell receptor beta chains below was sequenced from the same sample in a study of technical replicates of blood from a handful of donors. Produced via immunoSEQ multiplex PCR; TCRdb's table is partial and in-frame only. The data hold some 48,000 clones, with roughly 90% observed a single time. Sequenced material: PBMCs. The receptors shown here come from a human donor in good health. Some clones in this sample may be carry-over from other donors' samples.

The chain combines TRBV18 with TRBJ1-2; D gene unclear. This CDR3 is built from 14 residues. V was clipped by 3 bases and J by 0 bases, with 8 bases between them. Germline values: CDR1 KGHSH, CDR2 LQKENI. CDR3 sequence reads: CASSPSLANYGYTF. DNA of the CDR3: TGTGCCAGCTCACCGTCACTGGCTAACTATGGCTACACCTTC.

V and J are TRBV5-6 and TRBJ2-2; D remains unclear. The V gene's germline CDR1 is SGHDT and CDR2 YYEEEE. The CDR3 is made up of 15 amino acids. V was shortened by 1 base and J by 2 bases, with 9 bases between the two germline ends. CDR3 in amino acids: CASSLWAANTGELFF. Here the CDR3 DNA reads TGTGCCAGCAGCTTGTGGGCAGCTAACACCGGGGAGCTGTTTTTT.

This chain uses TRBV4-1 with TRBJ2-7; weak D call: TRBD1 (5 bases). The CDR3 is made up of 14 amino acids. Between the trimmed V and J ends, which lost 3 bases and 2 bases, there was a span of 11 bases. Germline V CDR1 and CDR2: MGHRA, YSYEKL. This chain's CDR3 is CASSHIGQTYEQYF. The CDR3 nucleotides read TGCGCCAGCAGCCATATCGGACAAACCTACGAGCAGTACTTC.

DNA of the CDR3: TGTGCCAGCAGCTTGGCCGACAGGGGGCCGGGGGAGCAGTACTTC. As protein: CASSLADRGPGEQYF. The chain couples TRBV5-6 to TRBJ2-7, with 10 bases identical to TRBD1. CDR1 and CDR2 (germline): SGHDT, YYEEEE. V was pared by 0 bases and J by 7 bases, with 7 bases of the junction left unmatched. The CDR3 extends over 15 amino acids.

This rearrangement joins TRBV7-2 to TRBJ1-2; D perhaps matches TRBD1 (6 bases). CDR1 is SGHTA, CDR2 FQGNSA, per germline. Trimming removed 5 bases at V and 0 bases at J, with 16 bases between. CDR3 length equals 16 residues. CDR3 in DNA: TGTGCCAGCAGCGCCCGAACGACAGGAGCTAACTATGGCTACACCTTC. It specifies CASSARTTGANYGYTF.

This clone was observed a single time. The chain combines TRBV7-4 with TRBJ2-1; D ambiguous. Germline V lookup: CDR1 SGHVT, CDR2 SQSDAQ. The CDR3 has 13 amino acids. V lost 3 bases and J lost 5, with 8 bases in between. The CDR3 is CASSFFSDNEQFF. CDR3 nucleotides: TGTGCCAGCAGCTTCTTTTCAGACAATGAGCAGTTCTTC.

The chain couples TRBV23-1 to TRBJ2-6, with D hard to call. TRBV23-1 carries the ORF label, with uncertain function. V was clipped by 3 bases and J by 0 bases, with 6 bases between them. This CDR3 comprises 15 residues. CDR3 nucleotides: TGCGCCAGCAGTCAGTATAGCTCTGGGGCCAACGTCCTGACTTTC. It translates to CASSQYSSGANVLTF.

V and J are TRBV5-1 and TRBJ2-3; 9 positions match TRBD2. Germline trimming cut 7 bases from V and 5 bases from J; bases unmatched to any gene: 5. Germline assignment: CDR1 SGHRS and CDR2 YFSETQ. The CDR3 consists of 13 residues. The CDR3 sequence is CASERGAGDTQYF. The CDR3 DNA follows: TGCGCCAGCGAGCGGGGGGCGGGAGATACGCAGTATTTT.

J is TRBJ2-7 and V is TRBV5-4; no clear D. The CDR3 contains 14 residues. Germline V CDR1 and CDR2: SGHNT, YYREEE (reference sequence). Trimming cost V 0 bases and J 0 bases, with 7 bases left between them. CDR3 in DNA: TGTGCCAGCAGCTTGGAGTACAGCTCCTACGAGCAGTACTTC. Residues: CASSLEYSSYEQYF.

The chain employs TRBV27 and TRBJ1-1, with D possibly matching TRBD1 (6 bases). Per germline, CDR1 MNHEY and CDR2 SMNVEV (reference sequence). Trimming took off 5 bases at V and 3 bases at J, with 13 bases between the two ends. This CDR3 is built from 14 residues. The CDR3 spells CASSQQGGYTEAFF. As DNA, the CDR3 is TGTGCCAGCAGTCAACAGGGTGGGTACACTGAAGCTTTCTTT.

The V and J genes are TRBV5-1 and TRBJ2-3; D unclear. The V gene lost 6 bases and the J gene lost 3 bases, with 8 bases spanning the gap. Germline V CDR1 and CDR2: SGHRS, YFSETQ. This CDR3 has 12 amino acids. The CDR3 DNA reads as TGCGCCAGCAAGATCAGTACAGATACGCAGTATTTT. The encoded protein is CASKISTDTQYF.

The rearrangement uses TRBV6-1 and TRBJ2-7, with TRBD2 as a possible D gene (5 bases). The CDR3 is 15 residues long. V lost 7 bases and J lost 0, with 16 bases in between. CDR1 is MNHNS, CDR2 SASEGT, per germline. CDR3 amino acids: CASKRGADPSYEQYF. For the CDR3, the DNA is TGTGCCAGCAAAAGAGGAGCGGACCCCTCCTACGAGCAGTACTTC.

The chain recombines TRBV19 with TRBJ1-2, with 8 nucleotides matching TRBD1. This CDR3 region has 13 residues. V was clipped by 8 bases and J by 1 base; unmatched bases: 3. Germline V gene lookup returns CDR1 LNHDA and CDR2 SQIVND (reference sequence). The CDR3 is CASGTGFNYGYTF. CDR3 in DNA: TGTGCCAGTGGGACAGGATTTAACTATGGCTACACCTTC.

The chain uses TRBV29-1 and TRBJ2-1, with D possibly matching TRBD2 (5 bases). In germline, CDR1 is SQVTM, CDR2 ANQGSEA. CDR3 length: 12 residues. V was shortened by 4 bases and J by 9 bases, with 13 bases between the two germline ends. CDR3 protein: CSVVDPGVEQFF. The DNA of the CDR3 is TGCAGCGTTGTGGACCCCGGGGTTGAGCAGTTCTTC.

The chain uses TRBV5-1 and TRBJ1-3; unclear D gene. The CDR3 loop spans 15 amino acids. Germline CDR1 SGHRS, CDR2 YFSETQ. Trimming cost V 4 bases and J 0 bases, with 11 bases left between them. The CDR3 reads CASSLTGGSGNTIYF. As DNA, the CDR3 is TGCGCCAGCAGCCTGACGGGAGGCTCTGGAAACACCATATATTTT.

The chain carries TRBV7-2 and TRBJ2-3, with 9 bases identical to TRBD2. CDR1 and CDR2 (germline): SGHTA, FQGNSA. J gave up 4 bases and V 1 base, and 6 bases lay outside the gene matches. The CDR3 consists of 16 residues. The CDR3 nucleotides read TGTGCCAGCAGCTTAGGGGCGGGGGGGCCTTCAGATACGCAGTATTTT. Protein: CASSLGAGGPSDTQYF.

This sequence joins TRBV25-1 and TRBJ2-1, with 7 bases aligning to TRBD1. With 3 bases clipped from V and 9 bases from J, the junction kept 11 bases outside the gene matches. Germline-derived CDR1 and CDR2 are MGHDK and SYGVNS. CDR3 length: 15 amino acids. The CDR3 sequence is CASSDQYRDSGEQFF. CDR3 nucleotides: TGTGCCAGCAGTGACCAGTACCGGGACAGTGGTGAGCAGTTCTTC.

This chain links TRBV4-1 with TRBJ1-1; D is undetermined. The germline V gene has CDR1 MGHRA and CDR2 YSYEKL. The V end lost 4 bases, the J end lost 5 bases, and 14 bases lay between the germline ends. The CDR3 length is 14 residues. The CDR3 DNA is TGCGCCAGCAGCCCGGCTTTGGGAGTGACTGAAGCTTTCTTT. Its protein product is CASSPALGVTEAFF.

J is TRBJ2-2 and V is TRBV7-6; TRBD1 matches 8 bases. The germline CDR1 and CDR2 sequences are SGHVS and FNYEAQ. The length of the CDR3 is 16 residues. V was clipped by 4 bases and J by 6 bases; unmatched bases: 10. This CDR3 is CASSSSRGQGAGELFF. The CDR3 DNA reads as TGTGCCAGCAGCTCTAGCAGGGGGCAGGGGGCCGGGGAGCTGTTTTTT.

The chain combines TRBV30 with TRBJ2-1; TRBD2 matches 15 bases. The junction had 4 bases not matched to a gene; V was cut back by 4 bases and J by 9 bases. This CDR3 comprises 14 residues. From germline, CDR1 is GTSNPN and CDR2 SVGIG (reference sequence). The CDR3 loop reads CAWTGTSGRSEQFF. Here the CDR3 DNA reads TGTGCCTGGACCGGGACTAGCGGGAGGAGTGAGCAGTTCTTC.

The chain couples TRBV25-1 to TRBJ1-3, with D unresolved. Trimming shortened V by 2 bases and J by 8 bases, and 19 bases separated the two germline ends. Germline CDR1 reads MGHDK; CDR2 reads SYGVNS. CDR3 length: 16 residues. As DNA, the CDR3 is TGTGCCAGCAGTGAAGCCAGAGGTGGGTTGGTAGACACCATATATTTT. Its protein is CASSEARGGLVDTIYF. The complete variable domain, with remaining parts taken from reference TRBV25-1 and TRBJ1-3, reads EADIYQTPRYLVIGTGKKITLECSQTMGHDKMYWYQQDPGMELHLIHYSYGVNSTEKGDLSSESTVSRIRTEHFPLTLESARPSHTSQYLCASSEARGGLVDTIYFGEGSWLTVV.

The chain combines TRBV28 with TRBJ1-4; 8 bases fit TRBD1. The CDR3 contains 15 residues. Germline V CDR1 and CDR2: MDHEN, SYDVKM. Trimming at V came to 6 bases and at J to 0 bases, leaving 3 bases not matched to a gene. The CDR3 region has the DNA TGTGCCAGCAGGAAGGACAGGGCAACTAATGAAAAACTGTTTTTT. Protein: CASRKDRATNEKLFF.

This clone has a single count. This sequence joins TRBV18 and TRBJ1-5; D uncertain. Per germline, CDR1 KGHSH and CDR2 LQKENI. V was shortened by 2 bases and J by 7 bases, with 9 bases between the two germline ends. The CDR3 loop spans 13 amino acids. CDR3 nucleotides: TGTGCCAGCTCACCAATCGGAGAACAGCCCCAGCATTTT. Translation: CASSPIGEQPQHF.

The CDR3 spells CASSLDFETQYF. CDR3 coding DNA: TGCGCCAGCAGCTTGGACTTTGAGACCCAGTACTTC. The chain employs TRBV5-1 and TRBJ2-5, with D uncertain. This CDR3 contains 12 residues. The V end lost 0 bases, the J end lost 5 bases, and 5 bases lay between the germline ends. From germline, CDR1 is SGHRS and CDR2 YFSETQ.

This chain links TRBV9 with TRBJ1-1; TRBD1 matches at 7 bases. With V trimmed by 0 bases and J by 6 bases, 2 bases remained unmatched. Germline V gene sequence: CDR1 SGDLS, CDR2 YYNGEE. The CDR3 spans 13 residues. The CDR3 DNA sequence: TGTGCCAGCAGCGTAGACAGGGGTCCTGAAGCTTTCTTT. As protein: CASSVDRGPEAFF.

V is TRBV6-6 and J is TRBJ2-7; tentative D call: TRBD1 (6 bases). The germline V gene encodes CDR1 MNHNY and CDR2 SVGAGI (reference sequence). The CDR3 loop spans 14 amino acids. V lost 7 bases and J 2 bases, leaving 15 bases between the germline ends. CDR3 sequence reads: CASNYRERPYEQYF. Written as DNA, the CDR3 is TGTGCCAGCAACTACAGGGAGAGGCCCTACGAGCAGTACTTC.